One and the same sample provided the 6 T cell receptor beta chains below, sequenced in a study of T cells in Graves' hyperthyroidism and ophthalmopathy. Amplification yielded TCR beta CDR3 regions, with RNA transcripts as the source. TCR CDR3 regions were first amplified by RT-PCR with HTBI primers. MiXCR, applied by TCRdb to the multiplex PCR reads, yields one record per CDR3 protein. The sample includes a few hundred thousand distinct CDR3 sequences, 15% to 18% of them seen just once. The sample was blood. These receptors were collected from a woman in her 30s with Graves' hyperthyroidism.

This clonotype was detected a few times. The genes are TRBV20-1 and TRBJ2-1; 10 bases are a match to TRBD2. Germline values: CDR1 DFQATT, CDR2 SNEGSKA (reference sequence). CDR3 length equals 16 residues. Germline trimming cut 0 bases from V and 5 bases from J; bases unmatched to any gene: 7. CDR3 bases: TGCAGTGCTAGAGATAGGCGGACTAGCGGTAACAATGAGCAGTTCTTC. It codes for CSARDRRTSGNNEQFF.

A few counts support this clonotype. The V and J genes are TRBV5-6 and TRBJ2-2; TRBD2 might be the D (6 bases). Looked up from germline, CDR1 is SGHDT and CDR2 is YYEEEE. V was clipped by 0 bases and J by 5 bases, with 11 bases between them. This CDR3 is built from 15 residues. The CDR3 bases are TGTGCCAGCAGCTTGGTGGGGCGGGGTACCGGGGAGCTGTTTTTT. This gives the protein CASSLVGRGTGELFF. The full variable domain, with the rest looked up from reference TRBV5-6 and TRBJ2-2, is DAGVTQSPTHLIKTRGQQVTLRCSPKSGHDTVSWYQQALGQGPQFIFQYYEEEERQRGNFPDRFSGHQFPNYSSELNVNALLLGDSALYLCASSLVGRGTGELFFGEGSRLTVL.

This clonotype has at least ten counts. The V and J genes are TRBV5-1 and TRBJ1-2; D not certain. Trimming left V 0 bases short and J 5 bases short, with 8 bases between. This CDR3 comprises 13 residues. Germline CDR1 reads SGHRS; CDR2 reads YFSETQ. The CDR3 nucleotides read TGCGCCAGCAGCTTGGAGAACGAGTATGGCTACACCTTC. Protein product: CASSLENEYGYTF.

The V call is TRBV7-2, the J call TRBJ1-1; D unresolved. The CDR3 consists of 13 residues. Trimming removed 4 bases from V and 5 bases from J, with 11 bases in between. CDR1 SGHTA and CDR2 FQGNSA come from the germline V gene. The CDR3 region is CASSSGLGTEAFF. The CDR3 region has the DNA TGTGCCAGCAGCTCTGGCCTGGGGACTGAAGCTTTCTTT.

In this sample, this clonotype turned up a few times. J is TRBJ2-2 and V is TRBV3-1, with D possibly being TRBD2 (6 bases). Deletions cut 0 bases from V and 0 bases from J, with 14 bases between. The CDR3 totals 18 residues. The germline gives CDR1 LGHDT, CDR2 YNNKEL (reference sequence). CDR3 protein: CASSQDRDSPPNTGELFF. DNA of the CDR3: TGTGCCAGCAGCCAAGATAGGGACTCACCCCCGAACACCGGGGAGCTGTTTTTT.

This clonotype was picked up many times. The chain has TRBV7-9 and TRBJ2-3, with D possibly being TRBD2 (5 bases). Germline V lookup: CDR1 SEHNR, CDR2 FQNEAQ (reference sequence). The V end was cut by 2 bases, the J end by 1 base, with 13 bases between. The CDR3 contains 16 residues. The CDR3 region has the DNA TGTGCCAGCAGCTTACGCTATAGCGAGGGCACAGATACGCAGTATTTT. Translating it yields CASSLRYSEGTDTQYF.